Following are 13 T cell receptor beta chains from one sample sequenced in a study of blood T cell repertoires in COVID-19. Using immunoSEQ multiplex PCR, the repertoire was profiled, and TCRdb retains in-frame clones only, with some absent. The sample has more than 250,000 clones, over 75% seen once. Material: peripheral blood. The receptors here all came from a human donor in a cohort sampled during active COVID-19.

The chain has TRBV5-6 and TRBJ2-7, with D possibly matching TRBD2 (6 bases). Trimming removed 1 base at V and 0 bases at J, with 11 bases between. CDR3 length: 15 amino acids. Germline CDR1 SGHDT, CDR2 YYEEEE. The CDR3 sequence: CASSLTGESSYEQYF. CDR3 nucleotide sequence: TGTGCCAGCAGCTTGACGGGAGAGTCCTCCTACGAGCAGTACTTC.

The V call is TRBV6-5, the J call TRBJ1-2; D gene ambiguous. Trimming removed 4 bases at V and 8 bases at J, with 14 bases between. Looked up from germline, CDR1 is MNHEY and CDR2 is SVGAGI. This CDR3 is 13 amino acids long. CDR3 nucleotide sequence: TGTGCCAGCAGTTCCGGCCCAGCCGGGGGCTACACCTTC. Protein sequence: CASSSGPAGGYTF.

The chain uses TRBV12-3 or TRBV12-4 and TRBJ2-7; 8 bases map to TRBD1. This CDR3 contains 13 residues. V lost 6 bases and J lost 5; bases outside the gene matches: 6. CDR3: CASSGQGLDEQYF. The CDR3 DNA is TGTGCCAGCAGCGGACAGGGCCTCGACGAGCAGTACTTC.

V gene TRBV4-3 combines with J gene TRBJ2-1, with 9 nucleotides matching TRBD2. Germline assignment: CDR1 LGHNA and CDR2 YSLEER. V lost 8 bases and J lost 3; bases outside the gene matches: 5. The CDR3 covers 14 residues. The DNA for the CDR3 is TGCGCCAGCGCGGCTAGCGGGGTCTACAATGAGCAGTTCTTC. Protein sequence: CASAASGVYNEQFF.

This clone was seen only a few times. The CDR3 DNA reads as TGTGCCAGCAGCTTTACAGGCACAGATACGCAGTATTTT. It codes for CASSFTGTDTQYF. The chain has TRBV7-9 and TRBJ2-3; D gene uncertain. The V gene's germline CDR1 is SEHNR and CDR2 FQNEAQ (reference sequence). The CDR3 sequence is 13 residues long. Between the trimmed V and J ends, which lost 3 bases and 1 base, there was a span of 5 bases.

The CDR3 reads CASSDPGRAHTEAFF. The CDR3 DNA follows: TGTGCCAGCAGTGACCCAGGGAGGGCGCACACTGAAGCTTTCTTT. The chain joins TRBV6-1 to TRBJ1-1; possibly TRBD1 for D (5 bases). Between the trimmed V and J ends, which lost 3 bases and 3 bases, there was a span of 14 bases. Germline assignment: CDR1 MNHNS and CDR2 SASEGT. CDR3 size: 15 residues.

Note on this clone: The same CDR3 can be traced to other DNA sequences in this sample. This chain links TRBV5-1 with TRBJ1-6; no firm D call. Between the trimmed V and J ends, which lost 4 bases and 8 bases, there was a span of 16 bases. This CDR3 spans 15 amino acids. The germline CDR1 and CDR2 sequences are SGHRS and YFSETQ. As DNA, the CDR3 is TGCGCCAGCAGCCTTCAGACGGGGAGAGATTCACCCCTCCACTTT. It encodes CASSLQTGRDSPLHF.

This chain joins TRBV28 and TRBJ2-1, with 7 bases aligning to TRBD2. The CDR3 consists of 13 residues. In germline, CDR1 is MDHEN, CDR2 SYDVKM. Losses at the gene ends were 4 bases for V and 7 bases for J; bases not matched to a gene: 4. The CDR3 DNA follows: TGTGCCAGCAGTTATGGGGGGGTTAATGAGCAGTTCTTC. Amino acids: CASSYGGVNEQFF. The full variable domain, its missing parts supplied by reference TRBV28 and TRBJ2-1, is DVKVTQSSRYLVKRTGEKVFLECVQDMDHENMFWYRQDPGLGLRLIYFSYDVKMKEKGDIPEGYSVSREKKERFSLILESASTNQTSMYLCASSYGGVNEQFFGPGTRLTVL.

The count of this clone is one. The chain links TRBV27 to TRBJ2-1; D may be TRBD2 (5 bases). Germline V gene lookup returns CDR1 MNHEY and CDR2 SMNVEV (reference sequence). Trimming took off 6 bases at V and 7 bases at J, with 22 bases between the two ends. There are 16 residues in the CDR3. The CDR3 here is CASRRSGPPLGNEQFF. The CDR3 region has the DNA TGTGCCAGCAGGAGAAGCGGCCCACCCCTCGGGAATGAGCAGTTCTTC.

The gene calls are TRBV5-1 and TRBJ1-2; 11 positions agree with TRBD1. Germline assignment: CDR1 SGHRS and CDR2 YFSETQ. V shed 10 bases, J shed 5 bases, and the junction held 10 bases outside the gene matches. The CDR3 has 14 residues. The DNA of the CDR3 is TGCGCCCTCGGACAGGGGGCTCCCCCTTATGGCTACACCTTC. Its translation is CALGQGAPPYGYTF.

Of note for this clone: At the DNA level, this CDR3 is encoded by other sequences in the same sample as well. The J gene is TRBJ1-5, the V gene TRBV7-9; 8 nucleotides agree with TRBD1. J was trimmed by 4 bases and V by 5 bases; bases with no gene match: 4. This CDR3 has 14 amino acids. The germline V gene encodes CDR1 SEHNR and CDR2 FQNEAQ (reference sequence). For the CDR3, the DNA is TGTGCCAGCAGCCCAGGACAGGGTAATCAGCCCCAGCATTTT. This codes for CASSPGQGNQPQHF.

This clone was seen a handful of times. V gene TRBV24-1 combines with J gene TRBJ2-7; TRBD2 agrees at 7 bases. After removal of 7 bases from V and 4 bases from J, the junction contained 6 bases not matched to a gene. Germline-derived CDR1 and CDR2 are KGHDR and SFDVKD. The CDR3 covers 13 residues. CDR3 region: CATSDQLAYEQYF. The CDR3, as DNA: TGTGCCACCAGCGACCAACTAGCGTACGAGCAGTACTTC.

The CDR3, as DNA: TGTGCCAGCAGTGAGGCGGGAGTCCTAGATACGCAGTATTTT. Translated, it gives CASSEAGVLDTQYF. The chain links TRBV6-1 to TRBJ2-3; 7 bases fit TRBD2. V lost 3 bases to trimming and J lost 5 bases; unmatched junction nucleotides: 5. The CDR3 spans 14 residues. CDR1 and CDR2 from the germline V gene are MNHNS and SASEGT.